The clone carrying this TCR beta chain was seen just once. Trimming left V 7 bases short and J 4 bases short, with 17 bases between. The CDR3 runs to 14 residues. Per the germline V gene, CDR1 is MNHEY and CDR2 is SMNVEV (reference sequence). This sample was included in a study of blood T cell repertoires in COVID-19. Study summary: Researchers got acute and convalescent COVID-19 samples from the United States, Italy and Spain. PBMCs, B-cell-depleted T cells, or T cells provided the cDNA or gDNA that made up the material.

Authors' processing steps: Amplification with reference gene primers provided the estimates of nucleated cell counts. Profiling relied on immunoSEQ multiplex PCR, and the TCRdb table lists in-frame clones only, not all of them. That table is the source of V, J and clone size, and D and trimming were worked out from the DNA. This table holds 200,000 to 250,000 clones, approximately 84% found once. The origin of this receptor is a woman between 45 and 65 years old with active or convalescent COVID-19. The chain combines TRBV27 with TRBJ2-7, with D possibly matching TRBD1 (5 bases). Material: peripheral blood. The CDR3 nucleotides are TGTGCCAGCACCAGGGCCCCGGTGAAATACGAGCAGTACGTC. Its translation is CASTRAPVKYEQYV.